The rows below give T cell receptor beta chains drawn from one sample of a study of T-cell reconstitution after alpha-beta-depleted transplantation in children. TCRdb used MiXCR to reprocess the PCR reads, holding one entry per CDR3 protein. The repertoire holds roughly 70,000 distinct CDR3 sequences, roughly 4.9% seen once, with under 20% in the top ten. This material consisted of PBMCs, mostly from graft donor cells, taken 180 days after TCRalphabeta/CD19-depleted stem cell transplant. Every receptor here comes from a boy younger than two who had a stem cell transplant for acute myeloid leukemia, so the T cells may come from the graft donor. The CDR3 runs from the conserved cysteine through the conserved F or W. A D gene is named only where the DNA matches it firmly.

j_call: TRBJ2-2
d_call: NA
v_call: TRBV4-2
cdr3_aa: CASSRRGTGELFF

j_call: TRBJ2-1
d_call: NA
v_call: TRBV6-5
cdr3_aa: CASSIQQRRGVLFEQFF

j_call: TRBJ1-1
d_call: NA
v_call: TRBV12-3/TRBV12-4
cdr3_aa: CASTPNKGGISEAFF

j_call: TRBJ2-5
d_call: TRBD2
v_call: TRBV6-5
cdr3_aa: CASSYSGGQETQYF

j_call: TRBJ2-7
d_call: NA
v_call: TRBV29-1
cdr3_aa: CSVVTGRVYEQYF

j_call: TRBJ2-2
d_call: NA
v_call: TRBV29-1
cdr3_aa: CSVAPSLAIGELFF

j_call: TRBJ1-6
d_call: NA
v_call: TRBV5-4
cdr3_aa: CASSPGSGLNSPLHF

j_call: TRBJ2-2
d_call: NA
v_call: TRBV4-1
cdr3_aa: CASSQNSPGELFF

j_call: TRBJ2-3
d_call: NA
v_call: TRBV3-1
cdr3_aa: CASSQEPREVDTQYF

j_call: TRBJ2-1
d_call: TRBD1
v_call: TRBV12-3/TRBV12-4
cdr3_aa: CASSLGDRANEQFF